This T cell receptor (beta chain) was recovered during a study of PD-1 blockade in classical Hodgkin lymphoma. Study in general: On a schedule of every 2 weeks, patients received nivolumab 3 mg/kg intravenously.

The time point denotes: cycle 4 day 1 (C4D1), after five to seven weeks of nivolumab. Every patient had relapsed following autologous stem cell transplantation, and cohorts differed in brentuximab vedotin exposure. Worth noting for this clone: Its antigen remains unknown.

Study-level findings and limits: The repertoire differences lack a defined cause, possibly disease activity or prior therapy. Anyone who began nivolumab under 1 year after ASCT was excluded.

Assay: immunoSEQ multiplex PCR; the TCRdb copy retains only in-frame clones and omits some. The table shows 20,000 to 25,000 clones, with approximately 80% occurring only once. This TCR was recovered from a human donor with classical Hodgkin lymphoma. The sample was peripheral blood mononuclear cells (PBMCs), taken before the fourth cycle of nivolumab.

CDR3 sequence: CASSSTGTGGWTDTQYF. CDR3 DNA: TGTGCCAGCAGTTCTACCGGGACAGGGGGATGGACAGATACGCAGTATTTT. The V gene is TRBV2, the J gene TRBJ2-3; 11 positions agree with TRBD1. The CDR3 sequence is 17 residues long. Trimming at V came to 5 bases and at J to 3 bases, leaving 10 bases not matched to a gene. Germline CDR1 reads SNHLY; CDR2 reads FYNNEI.